These T cell receptor beta chains were read from a single sample in a study of cytomegalovirus exposure and HLA in healthy donors. Repertoires were generated with immunoSEQ multiplex PCR, while TCRdb's copy carries only in-frame clones and drops some. The data show 200,000 to 250,000 clones, with more than 75% seen just once and roughly 1.3% held by the top ten. The sample comprised PBMCs. The receptors come from a human donor in good health. Each CDR3 is given with its conserved first and last residue. A D gene is named only where the DNA matches it firmly. Size is stated for part of the rows, as once, few or many counts, or as a class when the clone is expanded.

TRBD1	TRBV6-5	few	TRBJ2-7	13	CASSGDRGYEQYF	TGTGCCAGCAGTGGGGACAGGGGCTACGAGCAGTACTTC
-	TRBV28	-	TRBJ2-7	16	CASSSPGTASSYEQYF	TGTGCCAGCAGTTCACCCGGGACTGCGAGCTCCTACGAGCAGTACTTC
-	TRBV7-2	-	TRBJ1-1	14	CASSPPEYSMEAFF	TGTGCCAGCAGCCCCCCGGAGTATAGTATGGAAGCTTTCTTT
-	TRBV19	-	TRBJ1-5	15	CASRVGGGGNQPQHF	TGTGCCAGTAGGGTTGGGGGGGGCGGTAATCAGCCCCAGCATTTT
TRBD1	TRBV18	-	TRBJ2-3	15	CASSRGTGDTDTQYF	TGTGCCAGCTCACGTGGGACAGGGGACACAGATACGCAGTATTTT
TRBD2	TRBV7-3	-	TRBJ2-1	18	CASSITTSGRASAYEQFF	TGTGCCAGCAGCATAACGACTAGCGGGAGGGCCTCGGCCTATGAGCAGTTCTTC
TRBD2	TRBV7-3	-	TRBJ2-3	16	CASSLKRLAGADTQYF	TGTGCCAGCAGCTTAAAAAGACTAGCGGGGGCAGATACGCAGTATTTT
-	TRBV5-4	few	TRBJ1-2	13	CASSSGQDYGYTF	TGTGCCAGCAGCTCGGGACAAGACTATGGCTACACCTTC
-	TRBV9	-	TRBJ2-5	14	CASSVESGQETQYF	TGTGCCAGCAGCGTAGAGTCAGGACAAGAGACCCAGTACTTC
-	TRBV7-8	-	TRBJ2-3	15	CASSAPGLVTDTQYF	TGTGCCAGCAGCGCCCCGGGACTTGTCACAGATACGCAGTATTTT
TRBD1	TRBV27	-	TRBJ2-7	14	CASSHRDRGYEQYF	TGTGCCAGCAGTCACCGGGACAGGGGGTACGAGCAGTACTTC
TRBD1	TRBV6-6	-	TRBJ1-1	14	CASRPGTGNTEAFF	TGTGCCAGCAGACCCGGGACAGGGAACACTGAAGCTTTCTTT
-	TRBV28	-	TRBJ1-1	13	CASSLDPRRKAFF	TGTGCCAGCAGTTTAGACCCCAGGAGGAAAGCTTTCTTT
-	TRBV2	-	TRBJ2-7	14	CASSEGGPRYEQYF	TGTGCCAGCAGTGAGGGTGGGCCGCGCTACGAGCAGTACTTC
TRBD2	TRBV5-1	-	TRBJ2-7	15	CASSDPTSGNYEQYF	TGCGCCAGCAGCGATCCCACTAGCGGCAACTACGAGCAGTACTTC
-	TRBV5-8	once	TRBJ1-4	15	CASSPHRGGNEKLFF	TGTGCCAGCAGCCCTCACCGGGGTGGAAATGAAAAACTGTTTTTT
-	TRBV11-2	-	TRBJ1-5	14	CASSPAQGDQPQHF	TGTGCCAGCAGCCCCGCACAGGGAGATCAGCCCCAGCATTTT
TRBD2	TRBV11-2	-	TRBJ2-7	16	CASSFPPSGNMYEQYF	TGTGCCAGCAGCTTCCCCCCTAGCGGGAATATGTACGAGCAGTACTTC
-	TRBV28	-	TRBJ1-1	13	CASKGGVWTEAFF	TGTGCCAGCAAGGGCGGGGTTTGGACTGAAGCTTTCTTT
-	TRBV5-4	-	TRBJ2-1	12	CASSFGDNEQFF	TGTGCCAGCAGCTTCGGGGACAATGAGCAGTTCTTC
TRBD2	TRBV28	-	TRBJ2-3	19	CASSSGTSGTLSSADTQYF	TGTGCCAGCAGTTCCGGGACTAGCGGGACCCTGAGCTCCGCAGATACGCAGTATTTT
-	TRBV5-8	once	TRBJ2-7	15	CASSPVGERAYEQYF	TGTGCCAGCAGCCCCGTCGGGGAGCGGGCCTACGAGCAGTACTTC
-	TRBV4-1	-	TRBJ2-1	19	CASSQRSVRAARTYNEQFF	TGCGCCAGCAGCCAACGTTCGGTGAGGGCAGCCAGAACGTACAATGAGCAGTTCTTC
TRBD2	TRBV27	-	TRBJ2-3	16	CASSLLAGGNTDTQYF	TGTGCCAGCAGTTTACTAGCGGGAGGAAACACAGATACGCAGTATTTT
TRBD1	TRBV14	-	TRBJ1-4	17	CASSHYRGRGGYEKLFF	TGTGCCAGCAGCCACTACAGGGGGCGAGGAGGTTATGAAAAACTGTTTTTT
-	TRBV2	-	TRBJ1-2	14	CASSSTGGHYGYTF	TGTGCCAGCAGCTCCACGGGGGGGCACTATGGCTACACCTTC
TRBD2	TRBV19	-	TRBJ2-3	15	CASSTSGSFTDTQYF	TGTGCCAGTAGTACTAGCGGGAGCTTCACAGATACGCAGTATTTT
-	TRBV6-5	-	TRBJ2-5	14	CASSYTLAGETQYF	TGTGCCAGCAGTTACACACTAGCCGGGGAGACCCAGTACTTC
-	TRBV15	-	TRBJ1-5	15	CATSRVLNSNQPQHF	TGTGCCACCAGCAGAGTCCTAAATAGCAATCAGCCCCAGCATTTT
-	TRBV19	-	TRBJ1-1	12	CASSNGGTEAFF	TGTGCCAGTAGTAACGGGGGCACTGAAGCTTTCTTT
-	TRBV28	-	TRBJ1-5	14	CASSRGFGNQPQHF	TGTGCCAGCAGTAGGGGATTTGGTAATCAGCCCCAGCATTTT
TRBD1	TRBV6-1	once	TRBJ1-5	14	CASSDRGSNQPQHF	TGTGCCAGCAGCGACAGGGGTAGCAATCAGCCCCAGCATTTT
-	TRBV9	-	TRBJ2-1	13	CASSVGISAEQFF	TGTGCCAGCAGCGTAGGAATTAGCGCTGAGCAGTTCTTC
-	TRBV5-6	-	TRBJ1-3	14	CASSNRGSGNTIYF	TGTGCCAGCAGCAACCGGGGATCTGGAAACACCATATATTTT
TRBD2	TRBV27	-	TRBJ2-7	16	CASSLFPPRGGQVQYF	TGTGCCAGCAGTTTATTTCCACCTCGGGGAGGGCAAGTGCAGTACTTC
-	TRBV5-8	-	TRBJ1-3	15	CASSLERLRGNTIYF	TGTGCCAGCAGCTTGGAGCGGCTCCGGGGAAACACCATATATTTT
TRBD2	TRBV19	-	TRBJ2-7	14	CASSIGTSGYEQYF	TGTGCCAGTAGTATAGGGACTAGCGGGTACGAGCAGTACTTC
TRBD2	TRBV4-3	few	TRBJ2-3	15	CASSPSSGIPDTQYF	TGCGCCAGCAGCCCCTCTAGCGGGATCCCGGATACGCAGTATTTT
TRBD1	TRBV23-1	-	TRBJ2-5	15	CASSISQGAQETQYF	TGCGCCAGCAGTATATCCCAGGGGGCCCAAGAGACCCAGTACTTC
TRBD1	TRBV18	-	TRBJ1-3	16	CASSLGQGPAGNTIYF	TGTGCCAGCTCCCTAGGACAGGGGCCGGCGGGAAACACCATATATTTT
-	TRBV6-4	few	TRBJ2-3	13	CASSDRGTDTQYF	TGTGCCAGCAGTGATCGGGGCACAGATACGCAGTATTTT
-	TRBV9	-	TRBJ2-7	13	CASSASPGSEQYF	TGTGCCAGCAGCGCCTCGCCCGGGAGCGAGCAGTACTTC
-	TRBV28	-	TRBJ1-5	16	CASSLAGRGLNQPQHF	TGTGCCAGCAGTTTAGCCGGGAGAGGGCTCAATCAGCCCCAGCATTTT
TRBD1	TRBV4-1	-	TRBJ1-1	14	CASSDRDRGTEAFF	TGCGCCAGCAGCGACCGGGACAGGGGCACTGAAGCTTTCTTT
-	TRBV27	-	TRBJ2-3	14	CASSLRGGRDTQYF	TGTGCCAGCAGTTTAAGGGGAGGAAGGGATACGCAGTATTTT
-	TRBV7-2	-	TRBJ2-7	14	CASSLLGASYEQYF	TGTGCCAGCAGCTTACTGGGGGCATCCTACGAGCAGTACTTC
-	TRBV30	-	TRBJ2-1	14	CAWSRGLLYNEQFF	TGTGCCTGGAGTAGGGGCCTATTATACAATGAGCAGTTCTTC
-	TRBV2	-	TRBJ1-5	12	CASSEQGRPQHF	TGTGCCAGCAGTGAACAGGGAAGGCCCCAGCATTTT
TRBD2	TRBV29-1	-	TRBJ2-5	14	CSVVGREGGETQYF	TGCAGCGTTGTCGGTCGGGAGGGGGGGGAGACCCAGTACTTC
-	TRBV7-9	-	TRBJ1-1	13	CSSSVQLNTEAFF	TGTTCCAGCAGCGTTCAGTTGAACACTGAAGCTTTCTTT